A selection of T cell receptor beta chains follows, all from one sample in a study of resident and recirculating memory T cells in vitiligo. Data came from immunoSEQ multiplex PCR; TCRdb stores just in-frame clones and leaves some out. The profile shows around 70,000 clones, roughly nine tenths of them singletons. Sequences were obtained from blood. The receptors shown here come from a male donor with vitiligo. The conserved cysteine and the conserved F or W are not part of the CDR3 here. D genes are given only for firm matches. Size tells how often a clone was seen (once, few, many) or the class of an expanded clone, and some rows leave it out.

cdr3_aa: ASSVGSESRNTIY
d_call: -
clone_size: -
j_call: TRBJ1-3
v_call: TRBV9

cdr3_aa: ATSRGQGEPGYT
d_call: TRBD1
clone_size: -
j_call: TRBJ1-2
v_call: TRBV15

cdr3_aa: ASSFEQGVGGYT
d_call: TRBD1
clone_size: -
j_call: TRBJ1-2
v_call: TRBV28

cdr3_aa: ASSESWPGGTDYEQY
d_call: TRBD1
clone_size: -
j_call: TRBJ2-7
v_call: TRBV6-1

cdr3_aa: ASSLAGGGAGTEAF
d_call: -
clone_size: -
j_call: TRBJ1-1
v_call: TRBV7-2

cdr3_aa: ASSPDRGRYEQY
d_call: TRBD1
clone_size: -
j_call: TRBJ2-7
v_call: TRBV6-5

cdr3_aa: ASSLGLAGGTDTQY
d_call: TRBD2
clone_size: -
j_call: TRBJ2-3
v_call: TRBV5-1

cdr3_aa: ASSDDQGRNSPLH
d_call: -
clone_size: -
j_call: TRBJ1-6
v_call: TRBV7-2

cdr3_aa: ASSPRTAPDTQY
d_call: -
clone_size: once
j_call: TRBJ2-3
v_call: TRBV18

cdr3_aa: ASAILGTGDSYGYT
d_call: TRBD1
clone_size: -
j_call: TRBJ1-2
v_call: TRBV5-1

cdr3_aa: ATSAPQTNLPSPLH
d_call: -
clone_size: -
j_call: TRBJ1-6
v_call: TRBV15

cdr3_aa: ASSPRDRTNSPLH
d_call: TRBD1
clone_size: -
j_call: TRBJ1-6
v_call: TRBV2

cdr3_aa: ASSRTGRFEQY
d_call: TRBD1
clone_size: -
j_call: TRBJ2-7
v_call: TRBV6-5

cdr3_aa: ASSSTGNGINQPQH
d_call: TRBD1
clone_size: -
j_call: TRBJ1-5
v_call: TRBV7-2

cdr3_aa: ASSLLLAGGETQY
d_call: -
clone_size: -
j_call: TRBJ2-5
v_call: TRBV7-2

cdr3_aa: ASRNDRGTYYGYT
d_call: TRBD1
clone_size: -
j_call: TRBJ1-2
v_call: TRBV6-5

cdr3_aa: ASGAWTEAF
d_call: -
clone_size: -
j_call: TRBJ1-1
v_call: TRBV10-2

cdr3_aa: ASSLQGLFSDEQY
d_call: -
clone_size: -
j_call: TRBJ2-7
v_call: TRBV7-2

cdr3_aa: ASSWGGRAKGIEAF
d_call: -
clone_size: -
j_call: TRBJ1-1
v_call: TRBV5-6

cdr3_aa: ASSLVAGYNSPLH
d_call: -
clone_size: once
j_call: TRBJ1-6
v_call: TRBV7-3

cdr3_aa: AWGLAGGHEQY
d_call: TRBD2
clone_size: many
j_call: TRBJ2-7
v_call: TRBV30

cdr3_aa: ASSPPSGGYYNEQF
d_call: TRBD1
clone_size: -
j_call: TRBJ2-1
v_call: TRBV18

cdr3_aa: ASSQGTGMFAIQY
d_call: TRBD1
clone_size: -
j_call: TRBJ2-4
v_call: TRBV4-3

cdr3_aa: ASRENTEAF
d_call: -
clone_size: -
j_call: TRBJ1-1
v_call: TRBV30

cdr3_aa: ASSTLVGGTYEQY
d_call: -
clone_size: few
j_call: TRBJ2-7
v_call: TRBV6-6

cdr3_aa: ASTGVNTGELF
d_call: -
clone_size: -
j_call: TRBJ2-2
v_call: TRBV2

cdr3_aa: ASSSPPGDLRGELF
d_call: -
clone_size: -
j_call: TRBJ2-2
v_call: TRBV7-9

cdr3_aa: AARQGGYGYT
d_call: -
clone_size: -
j_call: TRBJ1-2
v_call: TRBV28

cdr3_aa: ASSLARTGQNEKLF
d_call: TRBD1
clone_size: -
j_call: TRBJ1-4
v_call: TRBV5-4

cdr3_aa: ASSVAVLAGGDMEETQY
d_call: TRBD2
clone_size: -
j_call: TRBJ2-5
v_call: TRBV9